This passage covers 18 T cell receptor beta chains from one sample sequenced in a study of T cells in women clearing cervical HPV infection. Profiling relied on immunoSEQ multiplex PCR, and the TCRdb table lists in-frame clones only, not all of them. Its table lists about 22,000 clones. Material for sequencing was blood buffy coat. The origin of the receptors is a woman between 18 and 70 years old with a cervical HPV16 infection that either progressed to CIN3+ or cleared (not recorded which).

Points on this clone: Read sequence stops 3 residues before the CDR3 end, and the germline J gene provides the missing end. J is TRBJ2-4 and V is TRBV2; 8 bases align to TRBD1. Germline V gene lookup returns CDR1 SNHLY and CDR2 FYNNEI. The CDR3 is 15 amino acids. J was trimmed by 6 bases and V by 1 base; bases with no gene match: 5. The CDR3 here is CASSEGRGRGNIQYF. The CDR3 DNA, read in part, is TGTGCCAGCAGTGAAGGCAGGGGGCGAGGAAACATT.

About this clone: An end of the junction does not agree with germline; a read error may underlie this. The read terminates 3 residues ahead of where the CDR3 ends, so the germline J gene completes it. Other DNA sequences from this sample encode an identical CDR3 as well. V is TRBV19 and J is TRBJ1-3; possibly TRBD1 for D (5 bases). The CDR3 runs 16 residues. Germline values: CDR1 LNHDA, CDR2 SQIVND (reference sequence). The CDR3 reads CASSIFGHSTGNTIYF. The part of the CDR3 DNA that was read is TGTGCCAGTAGTATCTTTGGACATTCCACTGGAAACACT. The full variable domain, completed using reference TRBV19 and TRBJ1-3, is DGGITQSPKYLFRKEGQNVTLSCEQNLNHDAMYWYRQDPGQGLRLIYYSQIVNDFQKGDIAEGYSVSREKKESFPLTVTSAQKNPTAFYLCASSIFGHSTGNTIYFGEGSWLTVV.

Worth noting for this clone: The CDR3 goes on 3 residues after the read ends, and that part is filled in from the germline J gene. The chain couples TRBV5-1 to TRBJ2-5; the D call may be TRBD1 or TRBD2 (7 bases each). This CDR3 has 17 amino acids. Germline V gene data show CDR1 as SGHRS and CDR2 as YFSETQ. The V end lost 4 bases, the J end lost 5 bases, and 24 bases lay between the germline ends. The CDR3 DNA, read in part, is TGCGCCAGCAGCCTGACAGGGTTCGCGGGAGAGGGGGAGACC. It translates to CASSLTGFAGEGET. The complete CDR3 reads CASSLTGFAGEGETQYF.

CDR3 region: CASSLSSEQFF. The covered CDR3 bases are TGTGCCAGCAGCTTGTCGTCTGAG. The chain carries TRBV5-4 and TRBJ2-1; no clear D gene. Read data end 3 residues before the CDR3 end; the end is taken from the germline J gene. V was clipped by 1 base and J by 9 bases, with 5 bases between them. Germline V gene sequence: CDR1 SGHNT, CDR2 YYREEE (reference sequence). CDR3 length: 11 residues.

Note on this clone: The read ends 3 residues before the CDR3 terminus; that terminus is restored from the germline J gene. J is TRBJ2-5 and V is TRBV10-1, with 12 positions matching TRBD2. V trimming: 4 bases; J trimming: 3 bases; junction bases outside the gene matches: 3. CDR3 length: 15 amino acids. Germline lookup yields CDR1 WNHNN and CDR2 SYGVQD (reference sequence). The CDR3 sequence: CASSGGLAGKETQYF. The CDR3 DNA, read in part, is TGCGCCAGCAGTGGTGGACTAGCGGGAAAAGAGACC.

Comment on this clone: Sequencing ends 3 residues short of the CDR3 end; the germline J gene provides the rest. V usage is TRBV29-1 and J usage is TRBJ2-5; TRBD2 might be the D (6 bases). Trimming stripped 4 bases from V and 5 bases from J, with 11 bases between. CDR3 length equals 12 residues. The germline CDR1 and CDR2 sequences are SQVTM and ANQGSEA. The sequenced part of the CDR3 DNA is TGCAGCGTTGGGCGGGGAGAGGAGACC. Translation gives CSVGRGEET. The whole CDR3 sequence is CSVGRGEETQYF. Supplemented by reference TRBV29-1 and TRBJ2-5, the full variable domain reads SAVISQKPSRDICQRGTSLTIQCQVDSQVTMMFWYRQQPGQSLTLIATANQGSEATYESGFVIDKFPISRPNLTFSTLTVSNMSPEDSSIYLCSVGRGEETQYFGPGTRLLVL.

On this clone: The CDR3 is cut off 3 residues early in the read; its end comes from the germline J gene. The chain has TRBV7-2 and TRBJ1-1; D is uncertain. CDR1 is SGHTA, CDR2 FQGNSA, per germline. Trimming pared 1 base from V and 5 bases from J, leaving 14 bases between. This CDR3 is built from 15 residues. The CDR3 sequence: CASSLGWAGKTEAFF. The part of the CDR3 DNA that was read is TGTGCCAGCAGCTTAGGGTGGGCTGGAAAAACTGAA.

As for this clone: The observed sequence ends 3 residues before the CDR3 terminus, with the missing tail filled in from the germline J gene. V is TRBV7-2 and J is TRBJ1-2, with a possible D match to TRBD1 (5 bases). V lost 1 base to trimming and J lost 4 bases, with 10 bases between them. Germline-derived CDR1 and CDR2 are SGHTA and FQGNSA. This CDR3 contains 14 residues. The CDR3 bases that were read are TGTGCCAGCAGCTTAGTGACAGCTTCCTATGGC. Residues: CASSLVTASYG. The whole CDR3 is CASSLVTASYGYTF.

On this clone: One junction end disagrees with the germline gene, perhaps due to a read error. The DNA ends 3 residues before the CDR3 does, and the rest of the CDR3 is filled in from the germline J gene. V usage is TRBV6-7 and J usage is TRBJ2-3, with 12 positions matching TRBD1. TRBV6-7 is designated an ORF whose function remains uncertain. This CDR3 has 19 amino acids. CDR3 amino acids: CASSLSRDRGRTSKDTQYF. The CDR3 DNA, read in part, is TGTGCCAGCAGTCTGTCCCGGGACAGGGGGCGGACGAGCAAAGATACG.

For this clone: The CDR3 end falls 3 residues outside the read, so it is completed with the germline J gene. The rearrangement joins TRBV2 to TRBJ1-5, with D possibly matching TRBD1 (5 bases). V shed 5 bases and J shed 4 bases, with 12 bases lying between them. This CDR3 region has 14 residues. Germline V gives CDR1 SNHLY, CDR2 FYNNEI. Incomplete CDR3 DNA: TGTGCCAGCAGTAGGGACTTTGGGAATCAGCCC. It encodes CASSRDFGNQP. The entire CDR3 protein reads CASSRDFGNQPQHF. The full variable domain, its missing parts supplied by reference TRBV2 and TRBJ1-5, is EPEVTQTPSHQVTQMGQEVILRCVPISNHLYFYWYRQILGQKVEFLVSFYNNEISEKSEIFDDQFSVERPDGSNFTLKIRSTKLEDSAMYFCASSRDFGNQPQHFGDGTRLSIL.

Worth noting for this clone: The read finishes 3 residues shy of the CDR3 end, and the germline J gene is used to complete it. The gene calls are TRBV18 and TRBJ2-7; possible D gene TRBD2, 6 bases. The CDR3 contains 16 residues. V dropped 3 bases and J dropped 2 bases, with 17 bases sitting between them. In germline, CDR1 is KGHSH, CDR2 LQKENI. The CDR3 region is CASSPSGLAHPYEQYF. The sequenced CDR3 bases are TGTGCCAGCTCACCCTCGGGACTTGCGCATCCCTACGAG.

On this clone: The CDR3 extends 3 residues past the end of the read, so its final part is completed from the germline J gene. V usage is TRBV5-1 and J usage is TRBJ1-2; D is possibly TRBD1 (5 bases). With 0 bases removed from V and 7 bases from J, the gap between germline ends came to 16 bases. Looked up from germline, CDR1 is SGHRS and CDR2 is YFSETQ. The CDR3 totals 15 residues. CDR3 residues: CASSLDSGLSIGYTF. Partial CDR3 DNA: TGCGCCAGCAGCTTGGATTCGGGACTCTCGATTGGC.

On this clone itself: The CDR3 end lies 3 residues beyond the end of the read and is filled in from the germline J gene. This rearrangement joins TRBV5-1 to TRBJ2-3; D remains unclear. The CDR3 consists of 15 residues. Germline CDR1 is SGHRS and CDR2 is YFSETQ. The V and J ends lost 0 bases and 3 bases respectively, with 11 bases between them. The covered CDR3 bases are TGCGCCAGCAGCTTGGCCTCTAGATCTACAGATACG. Its protein is CASSLASRSTDT. The whole CDR3 sequence is CASSLASRSTDTQYF.

As to this clone: The sequence runs out 3 residues before the end of the CDR3; the remainder is reconstructed from the germline J gene. V is TRBV7-6 and J is TRBJ1-2; the match to TRBD1 covers 7 bases. The CDR3 is 15 residues long. CDR1 is SGHVS and CDR2 is FNYEAQ in the germline V gene. The sequenced part of the CDR3 DNA is TGTGCCAGCAGCAAAAGGGGCAGGGGGAGCTACGAC. It specifies CASSKRGRGSYD. The full CDR3 sequence reads CASSKRGRGSYDYTF.

The DNA read from the CDR3 is TGTGCCAGCAGCCCCCATTCCACTGAA. This translates into CASSPHSTE. The whole CDR3 reads CASSPHSTEAFF. This chain joins TRBV2 and TRBJ1-1; D gene unclear. The read comes to an end 3 residues before the CDR3 does, leaving the germline J gene to fill in the end. This CDR3 has 12 amino acids. Germline CDR1 SNHLY, CDR2 FYNNEI. The V and J ends lost 6 bases and 4 bases respectively, with 9 bases between them.

Turning to this clone: The CDR3 end lies 3 residues beyond the end of the read and is filled in from the germline J gene. The chain is built from TRBV7-9 and TRBJ1-2, with 7 positions matching TRBD1. V trimming: 7 bases; J trimming: 6 bases; junction bases outside the gene matches: 8. Germline-derived CDR1 and CDR2 are SEHNR and FQNEAQ (reference sequence). The CDR3 consists of 13 residues. CDR3 amino acids: CASIRAGGDGYTF. The CDR3 bases that were read are TGTGCCAGCATCAGGGCAGGGGGTGATGGC.

In the case of this clone: The read ends 3 residues early relative to the CDR3; the germline J gene fills the gap. The V call is TRBV5-5, the J call TRBJ2-5; D is uncertain. CDR1 and CDR2 (germline): SGHKS, YYEKEE (reference sequence). The V end was cut by 1 base, the J end by 2 bases, with 9 bases between. CDR3 size: 14 residues. The part of the CDR3 DNA that was read is TGTGCCAGCAGCTTGATAGCAGAACAAGAGACC. Translating gives CASSLIAEQET. In full, the CDR3 reads CASSLIAEQETQYF.

Judged by frequency, this clone is medium-sized. The CDR3 end falls 3 residues outside the read, so it is completed with the germline J gene. This sequence joins TRBV10-1 and TRBJ1-4, with D maybe TRBD1 (6 bases). V lost 4 bases and J 10 bases, leaving 10 bases between the germline ends. From germline, CDR1 is WNHNN and CDR2 SYGVQD (reference sequence). The CDR3 loop spans 12 amino acids. CDR3 DNA (partial): TGCGCCAGCAGTGTACAGGGCGCAAAA. As protein: CASSVQGAK. The entire CDR3 is CASSVQGAKLFF.